Shown below are 6 T cell receptor beta chains from a single sample sequenced in a study of blood T cell repertoires in COVID-19. Clones were sequenced by immunoSEQ multiplex PCR, and TCRdb holds only the in-frame ones, with some missing. The table shows under 300,000 clones, with more than 65% occurring only once. Sequenced sample: peripheral blood. These receptors all stem from a woman in her 40s with active or convalescent COVID-19.

This clone was found a few times. The rearrangement uses TRBV23-1 and TRBJ2-2; tentative D call: TRBD1 (6 bases). TRBV23-1 is placed among ORFs of uncertain function. This CDR3 region has 13 residues. Trimming took 7 bases from V and 5 from J, leaving 11 bases between them. CDR3 in amino acids: CASIPGTTGELFF. CDR3 DNA: TGCGCCAGCATCCCAGGGACAACCGGGGAGCTGTTTTTT.

The chain uses TRBV9 and TRBJ1-1; tentatively, D is TRBD1 (5 bases). This CDR3 has 14 amino acids. In germline, CDR1 is SGDLS, CDR2 YYNGEE. The V end was cut by 2 bases, the J end by 3 bases, with 11 bases between. The CDR3 region is CASSVGGEYTEAFF. The CDR3 nucleotides are TGTGCCAGCAGCGTGGGAGGGGAATACACTGAAGCTTTCTTT.

This clone appeared a single time. The gene calls are TRBV3-1 (or the pseudogene TRBV3-2) and TRBJ1-1; 9 positions agree with TRBD1. Germline trimming cut 2 bases from V and 5 bases from J; bases unmatched to any gene: 3. The CDR3 loop spans 14 amino acids. Germline V gene data show CDR1 as LGHDT and CDR2 as YNNKEL (reference sequence). The chain's CDR3 is CASSQTGGWTEAFF. The CDR3 nucleotides read TGTGCCAGCAGCCAAACAGGGGGCTGGACTGAAGCTTTCTTT.

The genes are TRBV2 and TRBJ1-5; no firm D call. Trimming removed 4 bases at V and 0 bases at J, with 4 bases between. CDR3 length: 13 residues. Per germline, CDR1 SNHLY and CDR2 FYNNEI. CDR3 residues: CASSASSNQPQHF. CDR3 coding DNA: TGTGCCAGCAGTGCTTCTAGCAATCAGCCCCAGCATTTT.

V usage is TRBV11-1 and J usage is TRBJ2-7, with 7 positions matching TRBD1. The CDR3 consists of 14 residues. Trimming removed 4 bases from V and 1 base from J; junction bases left unmatched: 4. CDR1 and CDR2 from the germline V gene are SGHAT and FQDESV (reference sequence). CDR3 sequence (DNA): TGTGCCAGCAGCTATCGGGACAGTTCCTACGAGCAGTACGTC. Translation gives CASSYRDSSYEQYV.

This chain links TRBV28 with TRBJ1-2; 9 bases match TRBD1. The junction had 8 bases not matched to a gene; V was cut back by 7 bases and J by 8 bases. Germline-derived CDR1 and CDR2 are MDHEN and SYDVKM. There are 13 residues in the CDR3. The CDR3, as DNA: TGTGCCAGCACGTTACAGGGGGCCGGCGGCTACACCTTC. The encoded protein is CASTLQGAGGYTF.